The 26 T cell receptor beta chains in this list originate from one sample, sequenced in a study of T cell responses to AZD1222 COVID-19 vaccine (dated by TCRdb to about 2021). The protocol used for the library was the immunoSEQ multiplex PCR assay. TCRdb holds this immuneACCESS table with in-frame rearrangements only. Some clones are missing; in checked studies, unresolved V genes explain under half, and the rest has no known cause. The sample table lists about 84,000 clones, just over 90% of them with a count of one. The top ten constitute around 10% of the sample. What the time point label conveys for this sample: about 28 days (+/-7) after the second vaccine dose. The sample was peripheral blood, taken 28 days after the second AZD1222 dose. The receptors stem from an adult who received the AZD1222 COVID-19 vaccine.

This chain uses TRBV5-1 with TRBJ1-1, with D hard to call. V lost 1 base and J lost 1, with 5 bases in between. The CDR3 has 13 amino acids. The germline V gene has CDR1 SGHRS and CDR2 YFSETQ. Here the CDR3 reads CASSLRENTEAFF. For the CDR3, the DNA is TGCGCCAGCAGCTTGAGGGAGAACACTGAAGCTTTCTTT.

This clone is a singleton in its sample. V gene TRBV24-1 combines with J gene TRBJ2-1; D call uncertain. From germline, CDR1 is KGHDR and CDR2 SFDVKD. V shed 4 bases and J shed 4 bases, with 10 bases lying between them. The CDR3 has 14 amino acids. Here the CDR3 DNA reads TGTGCCACCAGTGACGAAATTCCTTACAATGAGCAGTTCTTC. Its translation is CATSDEIPYNEQFF.

The rearrangement joins TRBV30 to TRBJ1-4; D is perhaps TRBD1 (6 bases). Between the trimmed V and J ends, which lost 0 bases and 8 bases, there was a span of 13 bases. CDR1 and CDR2 (germline): GTSNPN, SVGIG (reference sequence). The CDR3 totals 14 residues. This CDR3 is CAWSVTGPLEKLFF. The CDR3 nucleotides read TGTGCCTGGAGTGTAACAGGGCCATTGGAAAAACTGTTTTTT.

The V and J genes are TRBV7-3 and TRBJ2-5; perhaps TRBD2 as D (6 bases). The germline gives CDR1 SGHTA, CDR2 FQGTGA. V was shortened by 4 bases and J by 3 bases, with 9 bases between the two germline ends. The CDR3 totals 13 residues. CDR3 region: CASSSGTEETQYF. In DNA form, the CDR3 reads TGTGCCAGCAGCTCTGGGACTGAAGAGACCCAGTACTTC. Variable domain in full (rest from reference TRBV7-3 and TRBJ2-5): GAGVSQTPSNKVTEKGKYVELRCDPISGHTALYWYRQSLGQGPEFLIYFQGTGAADDSGLPNDRFFAVRPEGSVSTLKIQRTERGDSAVYLCASSSGTEETQYFGPGTRLLVL.

This rearrangement joins TRBV21-1 to TRBJ1-1. TRBV21-1 is listed as a pseudogene. The CDR3 sequence is 18 residues long. In DNA, the CDR3 is TGTGCCAGCAGCTCCGCCCAGCCACACGAGGAGATGCACACTGAAGCTTTCTTT. Translated, it gives CASSSAQPHEEMHTEAFF.

The chain links TRBV14 to TRBJ2-7; D is undetermined. This CDR3 region has 14 residues. Trimming removed 1 base at V and 2 bases at J, with 9 bases between. Germline loops: CDR1 SGHDN, CDR2 FVKESK. CDR3 nucleotides: TGTGCCAGCAGCCAAGGTGGTGGTCCCTACGAGCAGTACTTC. It is translated as CASSQGGGPYEQYF.

V usage is TRBV28 and J usage is TRBJ2-2; 8 nucleotides align to TRBD1. Germline trimming cut 6 bases from V and 0 bases from J; bases unmatched to any gene: 3. CDR3 length: 15 amino acids. Germline V gene sequence: CDR1 MDHEN, CDR2 SYDVKM. The CDR3, as DNA: TGTGCCAGCAGGGTGGACAGGGCGAACACCGGGGAGCTGTTTTTT. Residues: CASRVDRANTGELFF. Supplemented by reference TRBV28 and TRBJ2-2, the full variable domain reads DVKVTQSSRYLVKRTGEKVFLECVQDMDHENMFWYRQDPGLGLRLIYFSYDVKMKEKGDIPEGYSVSREKKERFSLILESASTNQTSMYLCASRVDRANTGELFFGEGSRLTVL.

This clone was seen a handful of times. This chain joins TRBV28 and TRBJ1-5; TRBD1 aligns across 7 bases. V gave up 6 bases and J gave up 4 bases; unmatched junction bases: 9. There are 15 residues in the CDR3. Germline lookup yields CDR1 MDHEN and CDR2 SYDVKM. As DNA, the CDR3 is TGTGCCAGCAGATGGGACAGCCCAGGGAATCAGCCCCAGCATTTT. Amino acid sequence: CASRWDSPGNQPQHF.

The chain recombines TRBV5-1 with TRBJ1-1; the match to TRBD1 covers 7 bases. The germline CDR1 and CDR2 sequences are SGHRS and YFSETQ. This CDR3 spans 14 amino acids. The J segment lost 5 bases and the V segment lost 1 base, leaving 5 bases of the junction unmatched. The CDR3 loop is CASSLTGESTEAFF. The DNA of the CDR3 is TGCGCCAGCAGCTTGACAGGGGAATCAACTGAAGCTTTCTTT.

The chain recombines TRBV25-1 with TRBJ1-4; 7 bases agree with TRBD1. Germline V gene lookup returns CDR1 MGHDK and CDR2 SYGVNS. This CDR3 has 15 residues. Unmatched junction bases numbered 6, after V lost 0 bases and J lost 8 bases. The CDR3 DNA reads TGTGCCAGCAGTGAATACTACAGGGGTTTCGAAAAACTGTTTTTT. Its translation: CASSEYYRGFEKLFF. Full variable domain (remainder filled in from reference TRBV25-1 and TRBJ1-4): EADIYQTPRYLVIGTGKKITLECSQTMGHDKMYWYQQDPGMELHLIHYSYGVNSTEKGDLSSESTVSRIRTEHFPLTLESARPSHTSQYLCASSEYYRGFEKLFFGSGTQLSVL.

The chain joins TRBV10-3 to TRBJ1-1; the match to TRBD1 covers 9 bases. Germline lookup yields CDR1 ENHRY and CDR2 SYGVKD. Trimming removed 8 bases from V and 1 base from J; junction bases left unmatched: 5. This CDR3 has 14 residues. DNA for the CDR3: TGTGCCATCGGGGGACAGGGATCGAACACTGAAGCTTTCTTT. Encoded protein: CAIGGQGSNTEAFF.

This chain connects TRBV11-2 to TRBJ2-3; D uncertain. The CDR3 runs to 15 residues. Trimming removed 5 bases from V and 1 base from J, with 13 bases in between. Germline V gene sequence: CDR1 SGHAT, CDR2 FQNNGV. The CDR3 DNA reads as TGTGCCAGCAGCCAGTTTTCGGCCCGCACAGATACGCAGTATTTT. Translation gives CASSQFSARTDTQYF.

The CDR3 nucleotides read TGCAGCGTTGACTCCCGGACTCAAAACATTCAGTACTTC. This encodes CSVDSRTQNIQYF. The chain recombines TRBV29-1 with TRBJ2-4; tentative D call: TRBD2 (5 bases). The CDR3 is 13 amino acids. The V end lost 3 bases, the J end lost 5 bases, and 11 bases lay between the germline ends. Germline V CDR1 and CDR2: SQVTM, ANQGSEA.

The J gene is TRBJ1-2, the V gene TRBV28; D uncertain. CDR1 and CDR2 from the germline V gene are MDHEN and SYDVKM. The CDR3 contains 15 residues. V was trimmed by 6 bases and J by 4 bases, leaving 18 bases between them. CDR3 sequence (DNA): TGTGCCAGCAGCCCGGCGGGGTTGAAACCCTATGGCTACACCTTC. Amino acids: CASSPAGLKPYGYTF.

This clone appeared a few times. The chain has TRBV10-1 and TRBJ2-7; D remains unclear. V dropped 3 bases and J dropped 6 bases, with 12 bases sitting between them. The CDR3 consists of 13 residues. Germline lookup yields CDR1 WNHNN and CDR2 SYGVQD (reference sequence). The CDR3 DNA is TGCGCCAGCAGTGAAGATAGGGCTCTCGAGCAGTACTTC. Translation: CASSEDRALEQYF.

This rearrangement joins TRBV30 to TRBJ1-5; the D is unclear. CDR1 GTSNPN and CDR2 SVGIG come from the germline V gene (reference sequence). Trimming cost V 0 bases and J 7 bases, with 10 bases left between them. The CDR3 sequence is 13 residues long. CDR3 DNA sequence: TGTGCCTGGAGTGTCTGGCGGAACCAGCCCCAGCATTTT. This encodes CAWSVWRNQPQHF. The full variable domain, its missing parts supplied by reference TRBV30 and TRBJ1-5, is SQTIHQWPATLVQPVGSPLSLECTVEGTSNPNLYWYRQAAGRGLQLLFYSVGIGQISSEVPQNLSASRPQDRQFILSSKKLLLSDSGFYLCAWSVWRNQPQHFGDGTRLSIL.

The chain couples TRBV11-3 to TRBJ2-3; D ambiguous. In germline, CDR1 is SGHNT, CDR2 YENEEA. The ends were cut back, 5 bases at V and 4 bases at J, with 10 bases in the middle. This CDR3 has 13 residues. The CDR3, as DNA: TGTGCCAGCAGCCCCACCGGCCCAGATACGCAGTATTTT. Translation: CASSPTGPDTQYF.

The V and J genes are TRBV10-3 and TRBJ2-1; D is possibly TRBD1 (6 bases). Germline loops: CDR1 ENHRY, CDR2 SYGVKD. V was trimmed by 5 bases and J by 2 bases, leaving 16 bases between them. The CDR3 is 16 residues long. CDR3 DNA: TGTGCCATCAGTACCAGACAGGCCAAGGCCTACAATGAGCAGTTCTTC. Translating gives CAISTRQAKAYNEQFF.

J is TRBJ1-4 and V is TRBV2; D is uncertain. V was clipped by 4 bases and J by 5 bases, with 14 bases between them. The germline V gene has CDR1 SNHLY and CDR2 FYNNEI. The CDR3 sequence is 15 residues long. CDR3 in DNA: TGTGCCAGCAGTGTATCTATGGGCGGGAATGAAAAACTGTTTTTT. Translating it yields CASSVSMGGNEKLFF.

The sample holds one count of this clone. The V call is TRBV24-1, the J call TRBJ1-2; possibly TRBD1 for D (5 bases). The CDR3 sequence is 11 residues long. V gave up 9 bases and J gave up 8 bases, with 12 bases separating them. In germline, CDR1 is KGHDR, CDR2 SFDVKD. The CDR3, as DNA: TGTGCCACCGAGGGGAGGTACGGCTACACCTTC. Residues: CATEGRYGYTF.

V is TRBV7-6 and J is TRBJ2-2; 9 nucleotides agree with TRBD2. The CDR3 is 16 residues long. Unmatched junction bases numbered 0, after V lost 1 base and J lost 0 bases. CDR1 and CDR2 from the germline V gene are SGHVS and FNYEAQ. CDR3 coding DNA: TGTGCCAGCAGCTTAGTAGCGGGGGCGAACACCGGGGAGCTGTTTTTT. It is translated as CASSLVAGANTGELFF.

The J gene is TRBJ2-2, the V gene TRBV11-3; 9 bases map to TRBD1. Germline trimming cut 5 bases from V and 3 bases from J; bases unmatched to any gene: 4. The CDR3 covers 15 residues. Germline V gives CDR1 SGHNT, CDR2 YENEEA. Here the CDR3 DNA reads TGTGCCAGCAGCCCCGGGACAGGGTACACCGGGGAGCTGTTTTTT. As protein: CASSPGTGYTGELFF.

The V and J genes are TRBV18 and TRBJ1-6; D is unresolved. Germline lookup yields CDR1 KGHSH and CDR2 LQKENI. Deletions cut 6 bases from V and 6 bases from J, with 15 bases between. The CDR3 is made up of 15 amino acids. The CDR3 nucleotides read TGTGCCAGCTCCCGATCTGGTGAGGGTAATTCACCCCTCCACTTT. This gives the protein CASSRSGEGNSPLHF.

V is TRBV7-9 and J is TRBJ2-7; possibly TRBD1 or TRBD2 for D (5 bases each). From germline, CDR1 is SEHNR and CDR2 FQNEAQ (reference sequence). This CDR3 comprises 12 residues. V lost 7 bases to trimming and J lost 3 bases, with 10 bases between them. CDR3 sequence reads: CASTWDGYEQYF. The DNA for the CDR3 is TGTGCCAGCACCTGGGACGGCTACGAGCAGTACTTC.

The chain combines TRBV15 with TRBJ1-5; D gene ambiguous. The CDR3 sequence is 15 residues long. Germline V CDR1 and CDR2: LNHNV, YYDKDF (reference sequence). V lost 0 bases and J 4 bases, leaving 10 bases between the germline ends. CDR3 sequence: CATSRELSSNQPQHF. The DNA of the CDR3 is TGTGCCACCAGCAGAGAGCTGAGTTCTAATCAGCCCCAGCATTTT.

The chain links TRBV5-8 to TRBJ1-2; 10 nucleotides match TRBD1. The CDR3 covers 15 residues. From germline, CDR1 is SGHTS and CDR2 YDEGEE. V lost 7 bases, J lost 4 bases, and 10 bases stayed unmatched. CDR3: CASDPGQGPPYGYTF. For the CDR3, the DNA is TGTGCCAGCGATCCGGGACAGGGGCCACCCTATGGCTACACCTTC.